These 21 T cell receptor beta chains originate from one sample sequenced in a study of T cell responses to AZD1222 COVID-19 vaccine (TCRdb year 2021). The label giving this sample's time point can be read as: baseline before first vaccination. The library relied on the immunoSEQ multiplex PCR assay. Sourced from immuneACCESS, this table was stored by TCRdb with only in-frame sequences that have V and J called. A share of the clones is absent; for the studies checked, an unresolved V gene accounts for under half, and the remainder has no known explanation. In this sample the table shows around 150,000 clones, 85% to 95% of which occur a single time. Jointly, the top ten make up 2.3% of the sample. The source was peripheral blood, collected on day 0 of AZD1222 vaccination. The origin of the receptors is an adult in good health.

J is TRBJ1-1 and V is TRBV18, with 9 bases lining up with TRBD1. The V and J ends lost 2 bases and 1 base, in that order; junction bases with no gene match: 2. Germline V gives CDR1 KGHSH, CDR2 LQKENI. This CDR3 region has 15 residues. The CDR3 DNA reads as TGTGCCAGCTCACCAGGACAGGGGTCGAACACTGAAGCTTTCTTT. This sequence encodes CASSPGQGSNTEAFF. The full variable domain, its missing parts supplied by reference TRBV18 and TRBJ1-1, is NAGVMQNPRHLVRRRGQEARLRCSPMKGHSHVYWYRQLPEEGLKFMVYLQKENIIDESGMPKERFSAEFPKEGPSILRIQQVVRGDSAAYFCASSPGQGSNTEAFFGQGTRLTVV.

The chain uses TRBV11-2 and TRBJ1-2, with D possibly matching TRBD1 (5 bases). Germline V gene sequence: CDR1 SGHAT, CDR2 FQNNGV. The V gene lost 5 bases and the J gene lost 6 bases, with 16 bases spanning the gap. The CDR3 loop spans 14 amino acids. CDR3 sequence: CASSPPGKADGYTF. The CDR3 DNA reads as TGTGCCAGCAGCCCCCCAGGGAAGGCGGATGGCTACACCTTC.

This chain joins TRBV28 and TRBJ1-2; unclear D gene. With 6 bases removed from V and 3 bases from J, the gap between germline ends came to 17 bases. This CDR3 is 15 amino acids long. CDR1 and CDR2 (germline): MDHEN, SYDVKM. The DNA of the CDR3 is TGTGCCAGCAGAGAATGGGGTCAGGTCTACTATGGCTACACCTTC. Amino acid sequence: CASREWGQVYYGYTF.

Remarks on this clone: The sample contains more than one DNA sequence encoding this CDR3. This chain connects TRBV30 to TRBJ1-5; D is possibly TRBD1 (5 bases). V was pared by 1 base and J by 4 bases, with 8 bases between. This CDR3 contains 13 residues. Germline V gene data show CDR1 as GTSNPN and CDR2 as SVGIG (reference sequence). DNA for the CDR3: TGTGCCTGGAGTGGGGGCGGAAATCAGCCCCAGCATTTT. Translating it yields CAWSGGGNQPQHF.

The rearrangement uses TRBV25-1 and TRBJ2-7, with D possibly called TRBD1 or TRBD2 (5 bases each). The V end lost 10 bases, the J end lost 7 bases, and 14 bases lay between the germline ends. Germline CDR1 and CDR2: MGHDK and SYGVNS. The CDR3 covers 11 residues. CDR3 nucleotide sequence: TGTGCCATCCTTTTGGGGGATGAGCAGTACTTC. It is translated as CAILLGDEQYF.

Here the CDR3 DNA reads TGTGCCATCGGTCGGACTAGCGGGAGTTTTTCCTACGAGCAGTACTTC. Protein sequence: CAIGRTSGSFSYEQYF. The chain links TRBV10-3 to TRBJ2-7, with 13 bases aligning to TRBD2. This CDR3 is 16 amino acids long. With 8 bases clipped from V and 1 base from J, the junction kept 8 bases outside the gene matches. CDR1 ENHRY and CDR2 SYGVKD come from the germline V gene.

The chain links TRBV7-3 to TRBJ1-1; maybe TRBD1 (6 bases). With 4 bases removed from V and 3 bases from J, the gap between germline ends came to 9 bases. Per germline, CDR1 SGHTA and CDR2 FQGTGA. The CDR3 is made up of 13 amino acids. CDR3 sequence: CASSSGVDTEAFF. The CDR3 nucleotides are TGTGCCAGCAGCTCAGGGGTTGACACTGAAGCTTTCTTT.

The chain links TRBV6-1 to TRBJ2-7, with 7 bases aligning to TRBD1. The germline gives CDR1 MNHNS, CDR2 SASEGT. The CDR3 runs 14 residues. J gave up 7 bases and V 2 bases, and 8 bases lay outside the gene matches. The CDR3 protein is CASSEIDRAWEQYF. CDR3 DNA sequence: TGTGCCAGCAGTGAAATCGACAGGGCGTGGGAGCAGTACTTC.

CDR3 protein: CASSQQDRGHTEAFF. Written as DNA, the CDR3 is TGTGCCAGCAGTCAACAGGACAGGGGTCACACTGAAGCTTTCTTT. V is TRBV27 and J is TRBJ1-1; TRBD1 matches at 9 bases. V shed 5 bases and J 3 bases; nucleotides not matched to a gene: 7. Germline V gene sequence: CDR1 MNHEY, CDR2 SMNVEV (reference sequence). This CDR3 has 15 amino acids.

CDR3 sequence reads: CASSVEPGLPDSYEQYF. In nucleotides, the CDR3 is TGTGCCAGCAGCGTAGAGCCCGGGCTCCCGGACTCCTACGAGCAGTACTTC. The chain joins TRBV9 to TRBJ2-7; no clear D. Per germline, CDR1 SGDLS and CDR2 YYNGEE. The CDR3 is 17 amino acids. With 0 bases removed from V and 0 bases from J, the gap between germline ends came to 16 bases.

V is TRBV3-1 (or the pseudogene TRBV3-2) and J is TRBJ2-4; 9 nucleotides match TRBD1. After removal of 4 bases from V and 14 bases from J, the junction contained 9 bases not matched to a gene. CDR1 and CDR2 (germline): LGHDT, YNNKEL (reference sequence). The CDR3 length is 13 residues. This CDR3 is CASSPLGTGTEYF. Written as DNA, the CDR3 is TGTGCCAGCAGCCCCCTAGGGACAGGGACGGAGTACTTC.

The genes are TRBV29-1 and TRBJ2-3, with D unclear. Germline CDR1 and CDR2: SQVTM and ANQGSEA. This CDR3 has 10 amino acids. V was shortened by 3 bases and J by 11 bases, with 9 bases between the two germline ends. The CDR3 here is CSVDLLEQYF. CDR3 DNA sequence: TGCAGCGTTGATCTTCTTGAGCAGTATTTT.

This clone was found once. V is TRBV3-1 (or the pseudogene TRBV3-2) and J is TRBJ1-1; 7 bases map to TRBD1. V shed 2 bases and J 6 bases; nucleotides not matched to a gene: 9. The germline V gene encodes CDR1 LGHDT and CDR2 YNNKEL (reference sequence). The CDR3 is 15 amino acids. DNA for the CDR3: TGTGCCAGCAGCCAAAATCCACAGGGGTGCCCTGAAGCTTTCTTT. Translating gives CASSQNPQGCPEAFF.

The chain recombines TRBV5-1 with TRBJ2-7; 8 bases align to TRBD1. Germline-derived CDR1 and CDR2 are SGHRS and YFSETQ. The CDR3 consists of 15 residues. V was clipped by 5 bases and J by 3 bases; unmatched bases: 10. CDR3 protein: CASRVGQGFFYEQYF. CDR3 DNA sequence: TGCGCCAGCAGAGTTGGACAGGGATTTTTCTACGAGCAGTACTTC.

This clone has just one count. The CDR3 is CASSQDGEISGNTIYF. DNA of the CDR3: TGTGCCAGCAGCCAAGATGGGGAGATCTCTGGAAACACCATATATTTT. The chain carries TRBV4-2 and TRBJ1-3; D uncertain. Germline CDR1 reads LGHNA; CDR2 reads YNFKEQ. The CDR3 is 16 residues long. V was trimmed by 0 bases and J by 0 bases, leaving 9 bases between them.

V and J are TRBV5-6 and TRBJ1-1; maybe TRBD1 (5 bases). Germline V gene lookup returns CDR1 SGHDT and CDR2 YYEEEE. V was pared by 4 bases and J by 6 bases, with 13 bases between. The CDR3 loop spans 13 amino acids. The CDR3 DNA follows: TGTGCCAGCAGCCGGGTCCTGGGGGCTGAAGCTTTCTTT. As protein: CASSRVLGAEAFF. Full variable domain (rest looked up from reference TRBV5-6 and TRBJ1-1): DAGVTQSPTHLIKTRGQQVTLRCSPKSGHDTVSWYQQALGQGPQFIFQYYEEEERQRGNFPDRFSGHQFPNYSSELNVNALLLGDSALYLCASSRVLGAEAFFGQGTRLTVV.

This clone was found once. The chain uses TRBV7-8 and TRBJ2-2; 13 nucleotides agree with TRBD2. V was clipped by 6 bases and J by 7 bases; unmatched bases: 11. Germline CDR1 is SGHVS and CDR2 is FQNEAQ. This CDR3 spans 17 amino acids. The CDR3 DNA reads TGTGCCAGCAGGGAAAGGGGACTAGCGGGATCCCTCGGGGAGCTGTTTTTT. Its protein product is CASRERGLAGSLGELFF.

The gene calls are TRBV7-8 and TRBJ1-1; D gene ambiguous. The V end lost 3 bases, the J end lost 1 base, and 15 bases lay between the germline ends. The CDR3 is 16 amino acids. The germline gives CDR1 SGHVS, CDR2 FQNEAQ. DNA for the CDR3: TGTGCCAGCAGCTTCTTGAGGACGGGAAAGAACACTGAAGCTTTCTTT. Protein product: CASSFLRTGKNTEAFF.

The chain has TRBV5-1 and TRBJ1-1; maybe TRBD1 (6 bases). Looked up from germline, CDR1 is SGHRS and CDR2 is YFSETQ. The CDR3 length is 12 residues. The V gene lost 4 bases and the J gene lost 4 bases, with 8 bases spanning the gap. The CDR3 sequence: CASSRGATEAFF. The DNA for the CDR3 is TGCGCCAGCAGCCGGGGGGCCACTGAAGCTTTCTTT.

The chain carries TRBV4-3 and TRBJ2-7; 7 nucleotides match TRBD1. This CDR3 spans 15 amino acids. Germline CDR1 LGHNA, CDR2 YSLEER. The junction had 6 bases not matched to a gene; V was cut back by 4 bases and J by 0 bases. As DNA, the CDR3 is TGCGCCAGCAGCCTTTGGGGACAGAGCTCCTACGAGCAGTACTTC. The encoded protein is CASSLWGQSSYEQYF.

The chain joins TRBV7-9 to TRBJ1-1, with D hard to call. The V end lost 5 bases, the J end lost 1 base, and 8 bases lay between the germline ends. This CDR3 has 13 residues. CDR1 is SEHNR and CDR2 is FQNEAQ in the germline V gene (reference sequence). The CDR3 is CASSPRQNTEAFF. The CDR3 DNA sequence: TGTGCCAGCAGCCCAAGGCAGAACACTGAAGCTTTCTTT.